This entry lists 18 T cell receptor beta chains sequenced from one sample in a study of Ad26.COV2.S vaccination and SARS-CoV-2 variants. Repertoires were generated with immunoSEQ multiplex PCR, while TCRdb's copy carries only in-frame clones and drops some. The table lists roughly 250,000 clones, approximately 90% of them singletons. Noted treatment: roughly 19 received Ad26.COV2.S at low or high dose, single or two shots; several received placebo; per-sample allocation not given. Day 63 following the first vaccine or placebo injection was when the samples were taken. The sample was peripheral blood, taken in a trial of Ad26.COV2.S vaccine versus placebo. These TCRs come from a person between 18 and 59 years old who received the Ad26.COV2.S COVID-19 vaccine or a placebo.

The chain links TRBV7-9 to TRBJ1-6; D may be TRBD1 (5 bases). V dropped 6 bases and J dropped 4 bases, with 16 bases sitting between them. Germline V gene lookup returns CDR1 SEHNR and CDR2 FQNEAQ (reference sequence). This CDR3 has 16 residues. The CDR3 region is CASRLRDGSYNSPLHF. CDR3 DNA: TGTGCCAGCAGATTACGGGACGGTTCTTATAATTCACCCCTCCACTTT.

The rearrangement joins TRBV18 to TRBJ2-3; 7 bases line up with TRBD2. V gave up 3 bases and J gave up 3 bases; unmatched junction bases: 9. The germline CDR1 and CDR2 sequences are KGHSH and LQKENI. The CDR3 runs 16 residues. The CDR3 sequence: CASSPGLGQSTDTQYF. CDR3 nucleotides: TGTGCCAGCTCACCCGGACTAGGCCAATCGACAGATACGCAGTATTTT.

This clone was seen more than once but under ten times. The V and J genes are TRBV4-1 and TRBJ1-1; no definite D call. This CDR3 has 14 residues. Trimming stripped 1 base from V and 11 bases from J, with 17 bases between. The germline V gene has CDR1 MGHRA and CDR2 YSYEKL. The DNA for the CDR3 is TGCGCCAGCAGCCAAGTCGGGCGAGATGATTGGGCTTTCTTT. The encoded protein is CASSQVGRDDWAFF.

This chain connects TRBV10-2 to TRBJ2-3, with 12 positions matching TRBD2. The ends lost 8 bases at V and 6 bases at J; junction bases unmatched: 9. The germline CDR1 and CDR2 sequences are WSHSY and SAAADI. The CDR3 runs to 15 residues. CDR3 protein: CASRVTSGSPDTQYF. The CDR3 DNA follows: TGCGCCAGCCGAGTGACTAGCGGGAGTCCCGATACGCAGTATTTT.

The chain links TRBV7-2 to TRBJ2-5, with 9 bases identical to TRBD2. The CDR3 has 13 residues. Germline values: CDR1 SGHTA, CDR2 FQGNSA. V lost 5 bases, J lost 5 bases, and 3 bases stayed unmatched. CDR3 in amino acids: CASSESGGETQYF. The CDR3 DNA reads TGTGCCAGCAGCGAAAGCGGGGGGGAGACCCAGTACTTC.

The chain has TRBV4-3 and TRBJ2-7, with D uncertain. V was trimmed by 0 bases and J by 9 bases, leaving 21 bases between them. The CDR3 is 16 amino acids. The germline gives CDR1 LGHNA, CDR2 YSLEER. The CDR3 nucleotides are TGCGCCAGCAGCCAAGATCGGATTCAGAGGACCTGGGTGCAGTACGTC. It specifies CASSQDRIQRTWVQYV.

The rearrangement links TRBV6-5 to TRBJ1-6; perhaps TRBD1 as D (5 bases). The germline V and J ends were trimmed by 6 bases and 8 bases, with 14 bases remaining between them. The CDR3 covers 14 residues. Germline CDR1 is MNHEY and CDR2 is SVGAGI. The CDR3 region is CASSFAGDDSPLHF. For the CDR3, the DNA is TGTGCCAGCAGCTTTGCGGGGGATGATTCACCCCTCCACTTT.

This clone was found a few times. V is TRBV7-4 and J is TRBJ1-5, with TRBD1 matching 7 bases. This CDR3 comprises 16 residues. The germline V gene has CDR1 SGHVT and CDR2 SQSDAQ. The V gene end was trimmed by 3 bases and the J gene end by 1 base; junction bases not matched to a gene: 6. CDR3 bases: TGTGCCAGCAGCTTCCGACAGGGATGGAGCAATCAGCCCCAGCATTTT. Encoded protein: CASSFRQGWSNQPQHF.

The chain uses TRBV6-1 and TRBJ1-3; TRBD1 matches at 8 bases. Germline assignment: CDR1 MNHNS and CDR2 SASEGT. The CDR3 spans 19 residues. The trim removed 0 bases at V and 0 bases at J, leaving 10 bases unmatched. The CDR3 here is CASSEAPGGWGSSGNTIYF. The DNA of the CDR3 is TGTGCCAGCAGTGAAGCTCCAGGGGGCTGGGGGTCCTCTGGAAACACCATATATTTT.

This sequence joins TRBV7-2 and TRBJ2-3; possible D gene TRBD1, 6 bases. The CDR3 is made up of 15 amino acids. The germline gives CDR1 SGHTA, CDR2 FQGNSA. Trimming took 5 bases from V and 3 from J, leaving 15 bases between them. The CDR3 reads CASSIQGRRTDTQYF. The CDR3 DNA follows: TGTGCCAGCAGCATACAGGGAAGGAGGACAGATACGCAGTATTTT.

Of note for this clone: Distinct nucleotide sequences in the sample also encode this CDR3. In DNA, the CDR3 is TGTGCCAGCAGCTTAGGTGGCGGTAGCAATCAGCCCCAGCATTTT. Translating it yields CASSLGGGSNQPQHF. The chain has TRBV7-2 and TRBJ1-5; unclear D gene. The CDR3 length is 15 residues. The V gene lost 1 base and the J gene lost 0 bases, with 7 bases spanning the gap. Looked up from germline, CDR1 is SGHTA and CDR2 is FQGNSA.

This sequence joins TRBV30 and TRBJ1-6, with a weak D call TRBD1 (6 bases). This CDR3 is 16 amino acids long. Germline CDR1 GTSNPN, CDR2 SVGIG (reference sequence). V dropped 8 bases and J dropped 0 bases, with 17 bases sitting between them. The CDR3 nucleotides read TGTGCCGTCCGAGGGACACCAAGCTCCTATAATTCACCCCTCCACTTT. Its translation is CAVRGTPSSYNSPLHF. Variable domain in full (rest from reference TRBV30 and TRBJ1-6): SQTIHQWPATLVQPVGSPLSLECTVEGTSNPNLYWYRQAAGRGLQLLFYSVGIGQISSEVPQNLSASRPQDRQFILSSKKLLLSDSGFYLCAVRGTPSSYNSPLHFGNGTRLTVT.

This rearrangement joins TRBV27 to TRBJ2-1; weak D call: TRBD1 (5 bases). CDR1 is MNHEY and CDR2 is SMNVEV in the germline V gene (reference sequence). Trimming took off 8 bases at V and 6 bases at J, with 17 bases between the two ends. The CDR3 runs 14 residues. This chain's CDR3 is CASRIGAGLNEQFF. The DNA of the CDR3 is TGTGCCAGCCGAATAGGGGCAGGGCTCAATGAGCAGTTCTTC.

The chain carries TRBV4-2 and TRBJ2-2; 9 bases are shared with TRBD1. The CDR3 length is 15 residues. V was pared by 6 bases and J by 15 bases, with 17 bases of the junction left unmatched. Germline V gene lookup returns CDR1 LGHNA and CDR2 YNFKEQ. The CDR3 region is CASRGTGTGPRTVFF. CDR3 in DNA: TGTGCCAGCAGGGGTACCGGGACAGGGCCCAGGACGGTGTTTTTT.

For this clone: At one end the junction does not follow the germline gene, possibly because of a read error. The V gene is TRBV14, the J gene TRBJ2-4; D call uncertain. CDR3 length: 13 amino acids. The V gene's germline CDR1 is SGHDN and CDR2 FVKESK. CDR3 loop: CASSQAGPGPSLF. In DNA, the CDR3 is TGTGCCAGCAGCCAAGCAGGTCCGGGTCCATCTCTCTTC.

The chain uses TRBV9 and TRBJ1-5; 7 bases agree with TRBD1. CDR1 is SGDLS, CDR2 YYNGEE, per germline. The V gene end was trimmed by 3 bases and the J gene end by 6 bases; junction bases not matched to a gene: 9. This CDR3 comprises 15 residues. The CDR3 spells CASSAETGIGQPQHF. The DNA for the CDR3 is TGTGCCAGCAGCGCAGAGACAGGGATCGGTCAGCCCCAGCATTTT.

The V gene is TRBV30, the J gene TRBJ1-1; no clear D gene. CDR1 is GTSNPN, CDR2 SVGIG, per germline (reference sequence). The CDR3 has 11 residues. V was cut by 0 bases and J by 7 bases, with 6 bases left in between. The CDR3 loop reads CAWSVGFEAFF. CDR3 bases: TGTGCCTGGAGTGTTGGTTTTGAAGCTTTCTTT.

The V call is TRBV4-3, the J call TRBJ1-4, with 7 nucleotides matching TRBD1. The J segment lost 8 bases and the V segment lost 5 bases, leaving 8 bases of the junction unmatched. This CDR3 comprises 14 residues. Per the germline V gene, CDR1 is LGHNA and CDR2 is YSLEER. The CDR3, as DNA: TGCGCCAGCAGCGATACAGGGGCGGTAGAAAAACTGTTTTTT. Amino acids: CASSDTGAVEKLFF.